The present T cell receptor (beta chain) was sequenced within a study of shared clonotypes between healthy human individuals. V lost 6 bases, J lost 12 bases, and 16 bases stayed unmatched. The CDR3 loop spans 15 amino acids. Per germline, CDR1 SGHTA and CDR2 FQGNSA. Profiled with immunoSEQ multiplex PCR; TCRdb holds only in-frame clones, not every one. The sample contains around 2.5 million clones, roughly 93% of which appear only once. J is TRBJ2-1 and V is TRBV7-2; 8 bases are shared with TRBD2. The source is a man younger than 35 in good health. Some clones in this sample may be carry-over from other donors' samples. Sequences were obtained from naive CD4+ T cells from PBMCs. Subset meaning: CD45RA+ positively selected. Here the CDR3 DNA reads TGTGCCAGCAGTTCAGGGCGTCTTGGCGGGGGGAGGCAGTTCTTC. It encodes CASSSGRLGGGRQFF.